The 3 T cell receptor beta chains listed next were all sequenced from one sample in a study of blood T cell repertoires in COVID-19. Only in-frame clones appear in the TCRdb table, and some are missing; sequencing was by immunoSEQ multiplex PCR. The sample yields about 150,000 clones, less than 95% seen once. Sequenced sample: peripheral blood. The source is a man in his fifties or sixties with acute or convalescent COVID-19.

The V gene is TRBV6-5, the J gene TRBJ1-4; TRBD1 agrees at 9 bases. With 8 bases clipped from V and 6 bases from J, the junction kept 10 bases outside the gene matches. CDR3 size: 15 residues. Germline V gene lookup returns CDR1 MNHEY and CDR2 SVGAGI. The CDR3 spells CASCARRTGDEKLFF. In DNA form, the CDR3 reads TGTGCCAGCTGCGCGCGTCGGACAGGGGATGAAAAACTGTTTTTT.

In its sample, this clone was seen a few times. The chain links TRBV21-1 to TRBJ2-2; the table's TRBD1 call for D was not verified on the DNA. TRBV21-1 is flagged as a pseudogene. This CDR3 has 14 amino acids. CDR3 sequence (DNA): TGTGCCAGCAGTAACAGAAAGAACACCGGGGAGCTGTTTTTT. Its protein product is CASSNRKNTGELFF.

The V gene is TRBV7-6, the J gene TRBJ2-1; 8 bases fit TRBD1. The CDR3 runs 15 residues. V was pared by 1 base and J by 6 bases, with 5 bases of the junction left unmatched. Germline V lookup: CDR1 SGHVS, CDR2 FNYEAQ. The CDR3 DNA reads TGTGCCAGCAGCTTAGACAGGGGGAGTATCAATGAGCAGTTCTTC. Its translation is CASSLDRGSINEQFF.